This T cell receptor beta chain was documented in a study of control samples from healthy donors and cancer patients. The CDR3 length is 18 residues. V shed 2 bases and J 6 bases; nucleotides not matched to a gene: 10. Germline CDR1 KGHDR, CDR2 SFDVKD. The repertoire was sequenced with immunoSEQ multiplex PCR; TCRdb's copy has only in-frame clones and lacks some. The sample has roughly 120,000 clones; approximately 91% are singletons. The sequence derives from a man between 45 and 60 years old in good health. The source material was blood. The rearrangement links TRBV24-1 to TRBJ2-2, with 11 nucleotides matching TRBD1. The CDR3 reads CATSDSRMDRGRSGELFF. CDR3 sequence (DNA): TGTGCCACCAGTGATTCGCGAATGGACAGGGGGCGTTCCGGGGAGCTGTTTTTT.